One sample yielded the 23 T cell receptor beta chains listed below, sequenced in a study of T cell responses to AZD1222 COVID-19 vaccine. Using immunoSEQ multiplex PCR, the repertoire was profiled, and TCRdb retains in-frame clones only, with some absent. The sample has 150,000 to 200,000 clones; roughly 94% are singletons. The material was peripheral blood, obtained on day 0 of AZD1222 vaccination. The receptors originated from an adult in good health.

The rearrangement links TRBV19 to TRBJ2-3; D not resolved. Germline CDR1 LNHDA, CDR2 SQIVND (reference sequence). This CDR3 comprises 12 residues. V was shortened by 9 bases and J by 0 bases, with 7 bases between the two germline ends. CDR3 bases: TGTGCCAGCTCGGACAGCACAGATACGCAGTATTTT. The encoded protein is CASSDSTDTQYF. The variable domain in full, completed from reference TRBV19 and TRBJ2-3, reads DGGITQSPKYLFRKEGQNVTLSCEQNLNHDAMYWYRQDPGQGLRLIYYSQIVNDFQKGDIAEGYSVSREKKESFPLTVTSAQKNPTAFYLCASSDSTDTQYFGPGTRLTVL.

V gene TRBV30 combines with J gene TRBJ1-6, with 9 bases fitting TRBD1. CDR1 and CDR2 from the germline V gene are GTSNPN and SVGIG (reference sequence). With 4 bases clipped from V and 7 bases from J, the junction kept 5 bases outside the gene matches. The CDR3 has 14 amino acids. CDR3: CAWTEGQGNSPLHF. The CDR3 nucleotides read TGTGCCTGGACCGAGGGACAGGGCAATTCACCCCTCCACTTT. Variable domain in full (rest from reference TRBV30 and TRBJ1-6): SQTIHQWPATLVQPVGSPLSLECTVEGTSNPNLYWYRQAAGRGLQLLFYSVGIGQISSEVPQNLSASRPQDRQFILSSKKLLLSDSGFYLCAWTEGQGNSPLHFGNGTRLTVT.

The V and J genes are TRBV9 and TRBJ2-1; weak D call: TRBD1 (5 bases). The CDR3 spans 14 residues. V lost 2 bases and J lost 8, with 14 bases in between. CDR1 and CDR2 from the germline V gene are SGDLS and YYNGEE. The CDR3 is CASSVGLRDYEQFF. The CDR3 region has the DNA TGTGCCAGCAGCGTCGGGCTCAGGGATTATGAGCAGTTCTTC. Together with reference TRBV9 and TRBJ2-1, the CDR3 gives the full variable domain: DSGVTQTPKHLITATGQRVTLRCSPRSGDLSVYWYQQSLDQGLQFLIQYYNGEERAKGNILERFSAQQFPDLHSELNLSSLELGDSALYFCASSVGLRDYEQFFGPGTRLTVL.

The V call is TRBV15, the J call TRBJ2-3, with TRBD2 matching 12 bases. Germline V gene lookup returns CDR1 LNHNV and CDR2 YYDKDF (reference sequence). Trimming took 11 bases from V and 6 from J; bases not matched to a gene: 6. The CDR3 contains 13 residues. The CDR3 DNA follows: TGTGCCTCGACTAGCGGGAGAGGTGATACGCAGTATTTT. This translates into CASTSGRGDTQYF. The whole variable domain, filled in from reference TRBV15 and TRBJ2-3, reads DAMVIQNPRYQVTQFGKPVTLSCSQTLNHNVMYWYQQKSSQAPKLLFHYYDKDFNNEADTPDNFQSRRPNTSFCFLDIRSPGLGDTAMYLCASTSGRGDTQYFGPGTRLTVL.

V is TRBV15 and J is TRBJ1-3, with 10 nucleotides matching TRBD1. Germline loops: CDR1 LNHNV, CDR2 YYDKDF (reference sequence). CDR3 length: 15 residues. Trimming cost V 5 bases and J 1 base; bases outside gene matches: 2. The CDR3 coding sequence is TGTGCCACCAGCCAGGACAGGGGGTCTGGAAACACCATATATTTT. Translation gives CATSQDRGSGNTIYF. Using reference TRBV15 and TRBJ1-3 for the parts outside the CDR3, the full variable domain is DAMVIQNPRYQVTQFGKPVTLSCSQTLNHNVMYWYQQKSSQAPKLLFHYYDKDFNNEADTPDNFQSRRPNTSFCFLDIRSPGLGDTAMYLCATSQDRGSGNTIYFGEGSWLTVV.

The CDR3 loop reads CSVRAAAYEQYF. CDR3 DNA sequence: TGCAGCGTAAGGGCAGCTGCCTACGAGCAGTACTTC. The J gene is TRBJ2-7, the V gene TRBV29-1; D call uncertain. The CDR3 is 12 residues long. CDR1 SQVTM and CDR2 ANQGSEA come from the germline V gene. V was pared by 6 bases and J by 2 bases, with 11 bases between.

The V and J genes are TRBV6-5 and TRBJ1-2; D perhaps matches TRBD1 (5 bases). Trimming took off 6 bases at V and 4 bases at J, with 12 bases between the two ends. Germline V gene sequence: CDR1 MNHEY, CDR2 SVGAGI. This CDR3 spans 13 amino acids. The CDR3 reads CASRAAGLYGYTF. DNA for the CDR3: TGTGCCAGCAGGGCCGCAGGGCTCTATGGCTACACCTTC.

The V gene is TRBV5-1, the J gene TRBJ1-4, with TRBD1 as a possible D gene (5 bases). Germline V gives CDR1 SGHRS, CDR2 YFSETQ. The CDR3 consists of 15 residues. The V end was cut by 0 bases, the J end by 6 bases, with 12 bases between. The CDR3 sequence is CASSLGTPQDEKLFF. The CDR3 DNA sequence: TGCGCCAGCAGCTTGGGGACACCACAGGATGAAAAACTGTTTTTT.

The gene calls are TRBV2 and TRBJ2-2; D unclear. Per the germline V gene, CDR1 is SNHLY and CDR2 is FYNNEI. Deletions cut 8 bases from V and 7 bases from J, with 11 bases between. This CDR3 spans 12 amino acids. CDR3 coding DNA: TGTGCCAGCGACGAGTCCGACGGGGAGCTGTTTTTT. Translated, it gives CASDESDGELFF. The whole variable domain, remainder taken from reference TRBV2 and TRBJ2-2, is EPEVTQTPSHQVTQMGQEVILRCVPISNHLYFYWYRQILGQKVEFLVSFYNNEISEKSEIFDDQFSVERPDGSNFTLKIRSTKLEDSAMYFCASDESDGELFFGEGSRLTVL.

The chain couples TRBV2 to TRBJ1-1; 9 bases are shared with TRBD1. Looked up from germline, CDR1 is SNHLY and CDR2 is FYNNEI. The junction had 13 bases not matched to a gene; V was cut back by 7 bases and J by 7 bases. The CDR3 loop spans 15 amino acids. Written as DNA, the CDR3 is TGTGCCAGCAACTCACCGGGACAGGGAGACCTTGAAGCTTTCTTT. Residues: CASNSPGQGDLEAFF.

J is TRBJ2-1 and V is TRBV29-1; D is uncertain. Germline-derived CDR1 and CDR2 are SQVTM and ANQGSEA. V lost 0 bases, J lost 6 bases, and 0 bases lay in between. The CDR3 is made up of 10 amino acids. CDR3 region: CSVEDNEQFF. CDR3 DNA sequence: TGCAGCGTTGAAGACAATGAGCAGTTCTTC.

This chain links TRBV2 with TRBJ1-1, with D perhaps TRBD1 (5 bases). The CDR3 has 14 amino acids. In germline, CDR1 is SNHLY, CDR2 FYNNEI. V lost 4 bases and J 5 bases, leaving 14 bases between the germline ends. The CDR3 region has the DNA TGTGCCAGCAGTGGCGATGGGGGGAGAACTGAAGCTTTCTTT. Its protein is CASSGDGGRTEAFF. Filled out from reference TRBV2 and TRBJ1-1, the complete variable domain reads EPEVTQTPSHQVTQMGQEVILRCVPISNHLYFYWYRQILGQKVEFLVSFYNNEISEKSEIFDDQFSVERPDGSNFTLKIRSTKLEDSAMYFCASSGDGGRTEAFFGQGTRLTVV.

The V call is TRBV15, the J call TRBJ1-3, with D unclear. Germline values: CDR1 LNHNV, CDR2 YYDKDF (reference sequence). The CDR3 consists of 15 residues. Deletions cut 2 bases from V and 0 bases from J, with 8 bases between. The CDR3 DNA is TGTGCCACCAGCAGACGACGGTCCTCTGGAAACACCATATATTTT. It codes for CATSRRRSSGNTIYF.

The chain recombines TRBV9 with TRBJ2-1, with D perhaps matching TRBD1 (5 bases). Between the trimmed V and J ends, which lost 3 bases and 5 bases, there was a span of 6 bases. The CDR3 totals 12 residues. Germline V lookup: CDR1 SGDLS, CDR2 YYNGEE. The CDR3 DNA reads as TGTGCCAGCAGCGCGACAGACAATGAGCAGTTCTTC. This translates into CASSATDNEQFF.

CDR3: CASSLTGTYNEQFF. The DNA of the CDR3 is TGCGCCAGCAGCTTAACGGGAACCTACAATGAGCAGTTCTTC. The chain carries TRBV5-1 and TRBJ2-1; possibly TRBD2 for D (5 bases). The CDR3 loop spans 14 amino acids. V lost 2 bases to trimming and J lost 2 bases, with 8 bases between them. Per germline, CDR1 SGHRS and CDR2 YFSETQ.

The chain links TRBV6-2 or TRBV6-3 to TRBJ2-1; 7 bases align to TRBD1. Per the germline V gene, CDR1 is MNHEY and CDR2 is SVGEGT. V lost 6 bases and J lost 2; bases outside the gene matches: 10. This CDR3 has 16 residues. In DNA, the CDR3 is TGTGCCAGCAGCCCTCAGTGGGGGACAGCCTACAATGAGCAGTTCTTC. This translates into CASSPQWGTAYNEQFF.

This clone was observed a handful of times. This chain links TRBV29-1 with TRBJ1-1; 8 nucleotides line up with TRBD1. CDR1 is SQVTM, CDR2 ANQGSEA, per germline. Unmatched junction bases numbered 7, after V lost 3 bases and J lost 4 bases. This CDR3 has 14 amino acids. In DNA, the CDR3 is TGCAGCGTTGACGCGACAGGGGATTTCACTGAAGCTTTCTTT. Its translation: CSVDATGDFTEAFF.

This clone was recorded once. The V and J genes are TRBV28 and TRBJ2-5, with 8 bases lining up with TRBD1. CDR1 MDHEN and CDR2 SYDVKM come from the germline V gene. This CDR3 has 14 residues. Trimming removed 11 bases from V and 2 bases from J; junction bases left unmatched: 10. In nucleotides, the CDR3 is TGTGCCGTAACGAAGGGGGACAGGCAAGAGACCCAGTACTTC. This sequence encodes CAVTKGDRQETQYF.

The CDR3 reads CASNPGGTGSNEQFF. CDR3 bases: TGTGCCAGCAACCCGGGTGGGACCGGCAGCAATGAGCAGTTCTTC. The chain combines TRBV6-5 with TRBJ2-1; D possibly uses TRBD1 or TRBD2 (5 bases each). V was clipped by 7 bases and J by 6 bases, with 19 bases between them. This CDR3 is 15 amino acids long. Germline V gene sequence: CDR1 MNHEY, CDR2 SVGAGI.

For the CDR3, the DNA is TGTGCCAGCAGTTTATATGCGGATTTGGGCAATCAGCCCCAGCATTTT. Its protein product is CASSLYADLGNQPQHF. The chain employs TRBV27 and TRBJ1-5; D not certain. The CDR3 is 16 residues long. Trimming pared 1 base from V and 2 bases from J, leaving 12 bases between. Germline CDR1 MNHEY, CDR2 SMNVEV (reference sequence).

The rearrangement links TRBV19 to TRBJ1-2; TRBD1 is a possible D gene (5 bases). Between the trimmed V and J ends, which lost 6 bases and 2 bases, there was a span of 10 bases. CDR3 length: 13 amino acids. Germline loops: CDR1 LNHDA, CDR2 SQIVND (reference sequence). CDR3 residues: CASSEKGNYGYTF. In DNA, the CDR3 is TGTGCCAGTAGCGAAAAGGGGAACTATGGCTACACCTTC.

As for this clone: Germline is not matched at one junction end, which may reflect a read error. CDR3: CSVEVGVEYGVF. CDR3 sequence (DNA): TGCAGCGTTGAAGTCGGAGTCGAGTACGGGGTCTTC. The chain couples TRBV29-1 to TRBJ2-1, with D possibly TRBD2 on 5 matching bases. The CDR3 has 12 residues. In germline, CDR1 is SQVTM, CDR2 ANQGSEA.

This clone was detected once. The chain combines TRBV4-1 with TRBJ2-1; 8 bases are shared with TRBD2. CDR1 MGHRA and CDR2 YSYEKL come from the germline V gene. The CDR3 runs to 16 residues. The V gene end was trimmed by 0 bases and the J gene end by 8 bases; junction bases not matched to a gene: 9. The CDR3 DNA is TGCGCCAGCAGCCAAGATCTTTCTAGCGGGTACTATGAGCAGTTCTTC. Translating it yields CASSQDLSSGYYEQFF.